This TCR beta chain was recorded in a study of blood T cell repertoires in COVID-19. In the original workflow: Counts of nucleated cells, estimated from reference gene primer amplification, were obtained. Clones were read by immunoSEQ multiplex PCR, and TCRdb kept only the in-frame ones, dropping some. Clone size and the V and J calls come from that table; the DNA yielded D and trimming. Of 55,000 to 70,000 clones listed, around 80% are singletons. In its sample, this clone was seen once. The junction does not match germline at one end; this may be a read error. This sample includes further DNA sequences coding for the same CDR3. The germline V gene has CDR1 LGHNA and CDR2 YSLEER. CDR3 length equals 16 residues.

The rearrangement uses TRBV4-3 and TRBJ2-4; D possibly corresponds to TRBD2 (5 bases). The TCR sequence derives from a man older than 75 with acute or convalescent COVID-19. What was sequenced was peripheral blood. CDR3 in DNA: TGCGCCAGCAGCCAAGATGTTTCCTCGGGGTCGAACATTCAGTACTTT. The encoded protein is CASSQDVSSGSNIQYF.